This TCR beta chain was retrieved from a study of regulatory T cells in long-lasting Graves disease. With regard to this clonotype: The target antigen is unknown.

Library construction for TCR beta used iRepertoire HTBI primers and Arm-PCR of CDR3 regions. Each CDR3 protein gets one entry after TCRdb re-called the multiplex PCR reads with MiXCR. The data contain 500,000 or so distinct CDR3 sequences, 15% to 20% of them singletons. Notes on the study in general: Patients whose Graves' disease persisted exhibited lower TCR diversity than those newly diagnosed.

Indicated time point: newly diagnosed GD, antithyroid drugs for less than 3 months. The TCR library was made from RNA extracted from PBMCs. Germline V gives CDR1 DFQATT, CDR2 SNEGSKA (reference sequence). The CDR3 spans 14 residues. Deletions cut 2 bases from V and 2 bases from J, with 12 bases between. These records were also assigned to another study, of T cells in Graves' hyperthyroidism and ophthalmopathy.

The clonotype originates from a man aged 35 to 55 with Graves disease. Sequencing used peripheral blood mononuclear cells (PBMCs), obtained at new diagnosis, from a patient treated with antithyroid drugs. The V and J genes are TRBV20-1 and TRBJ2-5; D not certain. Written as DNA, the CDR3 is TGCAGTGCTAGATTGGGAACTCTACAAGAGACCCAGTACTTC. It yields the protein CSARLGTLQETQYF.